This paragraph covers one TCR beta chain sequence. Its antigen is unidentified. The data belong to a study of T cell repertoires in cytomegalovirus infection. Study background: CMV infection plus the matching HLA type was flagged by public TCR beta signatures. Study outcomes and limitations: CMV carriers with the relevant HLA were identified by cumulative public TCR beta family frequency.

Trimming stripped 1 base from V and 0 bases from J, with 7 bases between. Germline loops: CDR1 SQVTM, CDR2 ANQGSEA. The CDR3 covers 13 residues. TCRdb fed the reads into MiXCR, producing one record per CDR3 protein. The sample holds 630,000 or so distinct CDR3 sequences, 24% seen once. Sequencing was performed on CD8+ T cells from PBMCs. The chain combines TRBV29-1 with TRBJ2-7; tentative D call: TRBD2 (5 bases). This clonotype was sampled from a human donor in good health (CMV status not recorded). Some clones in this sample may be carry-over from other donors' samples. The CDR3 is CSVEGSDSYEQYF. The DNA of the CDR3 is TGCAGCGTTGAAGGTAGCGACTCCTACGAGCAGTACTTC.